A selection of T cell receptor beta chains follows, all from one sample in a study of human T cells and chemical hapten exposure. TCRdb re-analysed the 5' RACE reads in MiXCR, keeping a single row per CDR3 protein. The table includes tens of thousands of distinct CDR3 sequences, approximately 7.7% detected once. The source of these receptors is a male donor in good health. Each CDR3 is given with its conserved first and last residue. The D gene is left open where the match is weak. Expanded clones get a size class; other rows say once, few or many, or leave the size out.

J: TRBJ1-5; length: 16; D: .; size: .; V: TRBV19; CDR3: CASSGEQVGSNQPQHF; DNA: TGTGCCAGTAGTGGAGAACAGGTTGGCAGCAATCAGCCCCAGCATTTT
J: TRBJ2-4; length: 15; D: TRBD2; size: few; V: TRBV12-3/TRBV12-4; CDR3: CASTFGGGAKNIQYF; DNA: TGTGCCAGCACCTTTGGGGGGGGGGCCAAAAACATTCAGTACTTC
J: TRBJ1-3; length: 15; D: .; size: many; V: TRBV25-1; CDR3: CASSEIGGGGNTIYF; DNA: TGTGCCAGCAGTGAAATTGGGGGCGGGGGAAACACCATATATTTT
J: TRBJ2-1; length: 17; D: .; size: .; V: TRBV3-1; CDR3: CASSQDPPQRSYNEQFF; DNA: TGTGCCAGCAGCCAAGATCCCCCACAGAGGTCCTACAATGAGCAGTTCTTC
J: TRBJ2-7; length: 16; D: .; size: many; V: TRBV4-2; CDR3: CASSQDLGDNSYEQYF; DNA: TGTGCCAGCAGCCAAGATCTAGGGGACAACTCCTACGAGCAGTACTTC
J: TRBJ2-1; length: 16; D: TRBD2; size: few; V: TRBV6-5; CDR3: CASSYTSGSFYNEQFF; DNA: TGTGCCAGCAGTTACACTAGCGGGAGCTTCTACAATGAGCAGTTCTTC
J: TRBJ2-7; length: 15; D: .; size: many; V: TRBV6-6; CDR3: CASSQPDSGWWEQYF; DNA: TGTGCCAGCAGTCAACCGGACAGCGGATGGTGGGAGCAGTACTTC
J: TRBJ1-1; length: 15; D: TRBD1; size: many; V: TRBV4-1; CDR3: CASSQPTGLNTEAFF; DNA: TGCGCCAGCAGCCAACCGACAGGGTTGAACACTGAAGCTTTCTTT
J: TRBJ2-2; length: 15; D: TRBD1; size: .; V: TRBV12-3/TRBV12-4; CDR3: CASSRTGVNTGELFF; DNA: TGTGCCAGCAGCCGGACAGGGGTAAACACCGGGGAGCTGTTTTTT
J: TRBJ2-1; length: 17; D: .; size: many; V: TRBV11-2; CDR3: CASSSDPPRAFRSEQFF; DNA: TGTGCCAGCAGCTCCGACCCCCCCAGGGCATTTCGTAGTGAGCAGTTCTTC
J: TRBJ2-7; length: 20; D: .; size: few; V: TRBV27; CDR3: CASSPPNLGPSGSVVSEQYF; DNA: TGTGCCAGCAGCCCTCCCAATCTGGGTCCTTCGGGCAGCGTGGTTTCCGAGCAGTACTTC
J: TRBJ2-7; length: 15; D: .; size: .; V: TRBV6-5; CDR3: CASRLRSMPSYEQYF; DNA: TGTGCCAGCAGATTACGGTCTATGCCATCCTACGAGCAGTACTTC
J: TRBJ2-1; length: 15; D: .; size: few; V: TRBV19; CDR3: CASSTRKNPYNEQFF; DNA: TGTGCCAGTAGTACTAGGAAAAATCCCTACAATGAGCAGTTCTTC
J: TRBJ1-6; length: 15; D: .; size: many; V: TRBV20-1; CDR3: CSARAPGNYNSPLHF; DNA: TGCAGTGCTAGAGCACCCGGGAACTATAATTCACCCCTCCACTTT
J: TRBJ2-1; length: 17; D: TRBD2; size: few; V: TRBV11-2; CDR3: CASSPTTSGPTYNEQFF; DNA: TGTGCCAGCAGCCCGACGACTAGCGGGCCTACCTACAATGAGCAGTTCTTC
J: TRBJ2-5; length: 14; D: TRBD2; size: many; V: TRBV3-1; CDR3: CASSLGLAGKTQYF; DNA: TGTGCCAGCAGCCTCGGACTAGCCGGAAAGACCCAGTACTTC
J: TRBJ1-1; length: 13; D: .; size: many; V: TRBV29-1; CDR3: CSFLGRLNTEAFF; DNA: TGCAGCTTCCTAGGACGGCTGAACACTGAAGCTTTCTTT
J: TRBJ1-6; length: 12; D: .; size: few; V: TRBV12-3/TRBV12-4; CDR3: CASSANNSPLHF; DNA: TGTGCCAGCAGTGCGAATAATTCACCCCTCCACTTT
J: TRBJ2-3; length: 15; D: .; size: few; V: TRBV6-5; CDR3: CASSYSIGATDTQYF; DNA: TGTGCCAGCAGTTACTCGATAGGGGCCACAGATACGCAGTATTTT
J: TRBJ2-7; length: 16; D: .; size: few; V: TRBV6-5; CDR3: CASSDRDTRKAYEQYF; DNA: TGTGCCAGCAGCGATCGGGACACAAGAAAAGCCTACGAGCAGTACTTC
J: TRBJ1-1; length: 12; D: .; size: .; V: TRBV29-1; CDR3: CSVRPTNTEAFF; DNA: TGCAGCGTTAGACCCACCAACACTGAAGCTTTCTTT
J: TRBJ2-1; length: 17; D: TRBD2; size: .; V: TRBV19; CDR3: CASSIALPGLAGGEQFF; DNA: TGTGCCAGTAGTATAGCCCTCCCGGGACTAGCGGGGGGTGAGCAGTTCTTC
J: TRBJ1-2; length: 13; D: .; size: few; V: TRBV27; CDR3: CASSSGGAEGYTF; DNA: TGTGCCAGCAGTTCAGGCGGGGCGGAAGGCTACACCTTC
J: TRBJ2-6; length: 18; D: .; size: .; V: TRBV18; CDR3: CASSPLGPEGPGANVLTF; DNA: TGTGCCAGCTCACCATTAGGGCCGGAGGGCCCTGGGGCCAACGTCCTGACTTTC
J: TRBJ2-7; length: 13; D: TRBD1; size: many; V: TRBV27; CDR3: CASSSTGAGEQYF; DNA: TGTGCCAGCAGTTCAACAGGGGCGGGCGAGCAGTACTTC
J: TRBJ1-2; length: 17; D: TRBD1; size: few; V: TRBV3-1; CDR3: CASSQGPGTGSGYGYTF; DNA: TGTGCCAGCAGCCAAGGTCCCGGGACAGGTTCAGGCTATGGCTACACCTTC
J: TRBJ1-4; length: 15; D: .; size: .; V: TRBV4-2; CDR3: CASSLDLSGYEKLFF; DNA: TGTGCCAGCAGCTTAGATCTGTCAGGGTATGAAAAACTGTTTTTT
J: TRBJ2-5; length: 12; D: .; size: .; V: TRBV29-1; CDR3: CSVDGIQETQYF; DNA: TGCAGCGTGGACGGTATCCAAGAGACCCAGTACTTC
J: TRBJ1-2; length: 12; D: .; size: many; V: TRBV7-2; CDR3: CASSSVPVGYTF; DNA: TGTGCCAGCAGCTCCGTCCCCGTAGGCTACACCTTC
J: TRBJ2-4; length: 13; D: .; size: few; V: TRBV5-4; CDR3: CASSGNRENIQYF; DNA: TGTGCCAGCAGCGGAAACAGGGAAAACATTCAGTACTTC
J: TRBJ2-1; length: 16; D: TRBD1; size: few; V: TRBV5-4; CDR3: CASSFRGQVLPNEQFF; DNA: TGTGCCAGCAGCTTTCGGGGACAGGTTCTCCCCAATGAGCAGTTCTTC